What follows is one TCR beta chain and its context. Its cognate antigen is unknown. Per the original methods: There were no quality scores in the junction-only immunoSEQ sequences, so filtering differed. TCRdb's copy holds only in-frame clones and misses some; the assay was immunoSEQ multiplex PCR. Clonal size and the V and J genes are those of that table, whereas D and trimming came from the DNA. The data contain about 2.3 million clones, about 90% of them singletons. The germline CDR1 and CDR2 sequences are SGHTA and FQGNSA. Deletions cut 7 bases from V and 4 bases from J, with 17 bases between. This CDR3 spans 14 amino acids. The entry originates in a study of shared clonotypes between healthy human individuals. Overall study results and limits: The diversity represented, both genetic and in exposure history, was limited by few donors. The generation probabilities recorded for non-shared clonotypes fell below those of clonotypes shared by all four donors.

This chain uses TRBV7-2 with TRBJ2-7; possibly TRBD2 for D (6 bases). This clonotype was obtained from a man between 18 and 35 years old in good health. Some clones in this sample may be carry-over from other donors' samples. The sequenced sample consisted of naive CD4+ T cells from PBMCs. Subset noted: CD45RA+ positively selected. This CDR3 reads CASTPAGGVYEQYF. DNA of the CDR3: TGTGCCAGCACCCCAGCCGGCGGGGTATACGAGCAGTACTTC.